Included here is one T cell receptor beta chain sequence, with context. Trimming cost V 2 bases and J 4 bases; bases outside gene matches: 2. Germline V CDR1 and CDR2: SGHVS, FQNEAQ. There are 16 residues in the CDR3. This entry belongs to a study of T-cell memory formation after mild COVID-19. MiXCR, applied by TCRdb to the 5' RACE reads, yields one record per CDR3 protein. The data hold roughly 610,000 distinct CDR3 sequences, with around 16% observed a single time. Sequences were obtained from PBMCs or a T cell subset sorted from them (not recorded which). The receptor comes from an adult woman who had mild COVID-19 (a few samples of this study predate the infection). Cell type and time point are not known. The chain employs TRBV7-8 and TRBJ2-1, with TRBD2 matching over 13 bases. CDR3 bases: TGTGCCAGCAGCTTAACTAGCGGGGGGGATTACAATGAGCAGTTCTTC. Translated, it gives CASSLTSGGDYNEQFF.